This T cell receptor beta chain appears in the sequencing data of a study of blood T cell repertoires in COVID-19. CDR1 LNHDA and CDR2 SQIVND come from the germline V gene (reference sequence). The CDR3 length is 18 residues. V lost 5 bases to trimming and J lost 5 bases; unmatched junction nucleotides: 13. In the source study's methods: Amplification with reference gene primers provided the estimates of nucleated cell counts. Using immunoSEQ multiplex PCR, the repertoire was profiled, and TCRdb retains in-frame clones only, with some absent. V and J calls and clone size are as listed in that table; D and trimming were resolved from the DNA. The sample carries fewer than 350,000 clones, 88% recorded once.

The rearrangement joins TRBV19 to TRBJ2-1; TRBD2 matches at 12 bases. Sequenced sample: PBMCs or T cells enriched from blood (not recorded which). This TCR was sampled from a woman aged 30 to 39 who had recovered from COVID-19. Written as DNA, the CDR3 is TGTGCCAGTAGTCCCAGGTACAGGACTAGCGGGGCAAACAATGAGCAGTTCTTC. Translated, it gives CASSPRYRTSGANNEQFF. Drawing the rest from reference TRBV19 and TRBJ2-1, the complete variable domain is DGGITQSPKYLFRKEGQNVTLSCEQNLNHDAMYWYRQDPGQGLRLIYYSQIVNDFQKGDIAEGYSVSREKKESFPLTVTSAQKNPTAFYLCASSPRYRTSGANNEQFFGPGTRLTVL.